This T cell receptor beta chain originates from a study of blood T cells in healthy people across ages. With a J-beta primer mix and a sample-barcoded 5' primer, a second PCR ran about 7 to 11 cycles. TCRdb fed the 5' RACE reads into MiXCR, producing one record per CDR3 protein. The repertoire holds roughly 700,000 distinct CDR3 sequences, 20% to 25% seen once, with more than 8% in the top ten. The sample holds a few counts of this clonotype. An end of the junction differs from the germline gene, which may be a read error. The sample also formed part of further work on T cells of mothers and their children.

The sample comprised blood. This sequence originates from a boy aged 10-17 years in good health.

The CDR3 loop reads CVSSHQTGTNIQYF. The CDR3 nucleotides read TGTGTCAGCAGCCACCAGACAGGGACCAACATTCAGTACTTC. V gene TRBV7-2 combines with J gene TRBJ2-4; TRBD1 aligns across 7 bases. CDR1 is SGHTA and CDR2 is FQGNSA in the germline V gene. There are 14 residues in the CDR3. Using reference TRBV7-2 and TRBJ2-4 for the parts outside the CDR3, the full variable domain is GAGVSQSPSNKVTEKGKDVELRCDPISGHTALYWYRQSLGQGLEFLIYFQGNSAPDKSGLPSDRFSAERTGGSVSTLTIQRTQQEDSAVYLCVSSHQTGTNIQYFGAGTRLSVL.